This entry is about one T cell receptor beta chain. PCR involved 60 Vbeta and 13 Jbeta primers. The assay was immunoSEQ multiplex PCR, and TCRdb's table has in-frame clones only and misses some. The sample yields about 160,000 clones, 70% to 85% seen once. The germline gives CDR1 LNHDA, CDR2 SQIVND (reference sequence). V lost 3 bases, J lost 0 bases, and 11 bases lay in between. This CDR3 comprises 16 residues. This sample was included in a study of cytomegalovirus exposure and HLA in healthy donors. Study in general: In terms of ancestry, the Caucasian-associated cluster contained roughly 81% of the approximately 430 genotyped donors.

This TCR was sampled from a male donor in good health and CMV-seronegative. This chain joins TRBV19 and TRBJ2-2, with D unclear. Specimen: PBMCs. Written as DNA, the CDR3 is TGTGCCAGTAGTATGTTACACAACGCGAACACCGGGGAGCTGTTTTTT. Amino acids: CASSMLHNANTGELFF.